Listed below are T cell receptor beta chains from one sample, sequenced in a study of beta chain features in type 1 diabetes. Method: immunoSEQ multiplex PCR; TCRdb's copy keeps in-frame clones and lacks some. The data contain 200,000 to 250,000 clones, more than 65% of them singletons. The sequencing sample was made of naive CD4+ T cells from blood. Receptors originate from a man aged 30 to 45 in good health. The CDR3 runs from the conserved cysteine through the conserved F or W. Fields, in order: V gene, J gene, D gene, clone size, CDR3 protein, CDR3 DNA. The D gene is left open where the match is weak. Not every row has a clone size; where given, it reads once, few, many or a size class.

TRBV19	TRBJ1-2	.	.	CASTSGPGGYTF	TGTGCCAGCACCTCGGGGCCAGGTGGCTACACCTTC
TRBV30	TRBJ1-2	.	few	CAWSVRTGRSGGYTF	TGTGCCTGGAGTGTACGAACAGGCCGCTCAGGTGGCTACACCTTC
TRBV6-5	TRBJ1-1	.	.	CASSLSNTEAFF	TGTGCCAGCAGTTTGTCAAACACTGAAGCTTTCTTT
TRBV29-1	TRBJ2-7	TRBD2	.	CSVGTSGLYEQYF	TGCAGCGTCGGAACTAGCGGACTCTACGAGCAGTACTTC
TRBV7-2	TRBJ2-1	.	.	CASSPYSNRDEQFF	TGTGCCAGCAGCCCCTACTCGAATAGGGATGAGCAGTTCTTC
TRBV30	TRBJ2-1	TRBD2	.	CARLGDYYNEQFF	TGTGCCAGACTAGGGGACTACTACAATGAGCAGTTCTTC
TRBV29-1	TRBJ2-2	TRBD1	.	CSVEEGTGQTWGTGELFF	TGCAGCGTTGAGGAAGGGACAGGCCAAACCTGGGGAACCGGGGAGCTGTTTTTT
TRBV6-4	TRBJ1-5	.	.	CASSVEGLGNQPQHF	TGTGCCAGCAGTGTGGAGGGATTGGGCAATCAGCCCCAGCATTTT
TRBV7-9	TRBJ2-4	.	.	CASSPTAAIAKNIQYF	TGTGCCAGCAGCCCAACGGCAGCTATAGCCAAAAACATTCAGTACTTC
TRBV28	TRBJ2-7	.	few	CASSPIGAGSYEQYF	TGTGCCAGCAGTCCTATCGGCGCGGGATCCTACGAGCAGTACTTC
TRBV5-1	TRBJ2-1	.	.	CASSSSGLTYNEQFF	TGCGCCAGCAGCTCTTCAGGGTTAACCTACAATGAGCAGTTCTTC
TRBV29-1	TRBJ2-5	.	.	CSVDLTGTLMVTQYF	TGCAGCGTTGATCTCACAGGGACTTTGATGGTTACCCAGTACTTC
TRBV15	TRBJ2-5	.	.	CATSSTETQYF	TGTGCCACCAGCAGCACCGAGACCCAGTACTTC
TRBV5-1	TRBJ2-3	TRBD1	.	CASSAGQGGADTQYF	TGCGCCAGCAGCGCGGGACAGGGTGGGGCAGATACGCAGTATTTT
TRBV7-2	TRBJ1-1	.	.	CASRRGRNTEAFF	TGTGCCAGCAGACGGGGACGGAACACTGAAGCTTTCTTT
TRBV9	TRBJ2-1	TRBD2	.	CASSPGLAEHNEQFF	TGTGCCAGCAGCCCGGGACTAGCGGAGCACAATGAGCAGTTCTTC
TRBV7-9	TRBJ2-5	.	.	CASGSQETQYF	TGTGCCAGCGGCAGCCAAGAGACCCAGTACTTC
TRBV18	TRBJ2-7	.	.	CASSPNRAYEQYF	TGTGCCAGCTCACCAAACAGAGCCTACGAGCAGTACTTC
TRBV13	TRBJ2-5	TRBD2	.	CASGFSGTKTQYF	TGTGCCAGCGGGTTCTCCGGGACTAAGACCCAGTACTTC
TRBV7-2	TRBJ2-3	.	.	CASVPRDVLDTQYF	TGTGCAAGTGTGCCGAGGGACGTGTTAGATACGCAGTATTTT
TRBV2	TRBJ2-1	TRBD2	.	CASGGTRGNEQFF	TGTGCCAGCGGAGGGACTAGGGGCAATGAGCAGTTCTTC
TRBV4-2	TRBJ1-2	TRBD1	.	CASSTRDRGYGYTF	TGTGCCAGCAGCACCCGGGACAGGGGCTATGGCTACACCTTC
TRBV10-3	TRBJ2-2	TRBD2	.	CAIETSGRANTGELFF	TGTGCCATCGAAACTAGCGGGAGGGCCAACACCGGGGAGCTGTTTTTT
TRBV9	TRBJ2-2	.	.	CASSVAAGRPTGELFF	TGTGCCAGCAGCGTAGCGGCAGGGAGGCCTACCGGGGAGCTGTTTTTT
TRBV18	TRBJ2-7	.	.	CASSPPSSYEQYF	TGTGCCAGCTCACCACCTAGCTCCTACGAGCAGTACTTC
TRBV28	TRBJ2-1	.	.	CASSLSYNEQFF	TGTGCCAGCAGTTTGTCCTACAATGAGCAGTTCTTC
TRBV30	TRBJ1-3	.	.	CAWSEISGNTIYF	TGTGCCTGGAGTGAGATCTCTGGAAACACCATATATTTT
TRBV4-3	TRBJ2-7	.	.	CASSQENSAYYEQYF	TGCGCCAGCAGCCAAGAGAATAGCGCGTACTACGAGCAGTACTTC
TRBV2	TRBJ1-5	.	.	CASSEVWTDNQPQHF	TGTGCCAGCAGTGAAGTGTGGACGGACAATCAGCCCCAGCATTTT
TRBV10-3	TRBJ2-1	.	few	CAISESIGQFF	TGTGCCATCAGTGAGTCTATCGGGCAGTTCTTC
TRBV30	TRBJ2-2	.	.	CAWILAVTGELFF	TGTGCCTGGATCTTAGCGGTCACCGGGGAGCTGTTTTTT
TRBV29-1	TRBJ1-1	.	.	CSVSGRVGDTEAFF	TGCAGCGTCTCGGGGCGGGTAGGGGACACTGAAGCTTTCTTT
TRBV30	TRBJ1-4	.	.	CAWKRDEKLFF	TGTGCCTGGAAGAGGGATGAAAAACTGTTTTTT
TRBV6-5	TRBJ2-7	TRBD1	.	CASSRQGSEQYF	TGTGCCAGCAGTAGACAGGGATCCGAGCAGTACTTC
TRBV13	TRBJ2-5	TRBD2	.	CASSPDRLAAQETQYF	TGTGCCAGCAGCCCAGACCGACTAGCGGCACAAGAGACCCAGTACTTC
TRBV7-9	TRBJ2-1	TRBD1	.	CASAKGATYNEQFF	TGTGCCAGTGCGAAGGGGGCAACCTACAATGAGCAGTTCTTC
TRBV6-1	TRBJ2-3	.	once	CASSEARGWTDTQYF	TGTGCCAGCAGTGAAGCGCGTGGGTGGACAGATACGCAGTATTTT
TRBV30	TRBJ2-7	.	.	CAWGGTDRGPYEQYF	TGTGCCTGGGGGGGTACCGACAGAGGCCCCTACGAGCAGTACTTC
TRBV5-4	TRBJ2-5	.	.	CASSSGTSQETQYF	TGTGCCAGCAGCTCCGGGACATCACAGGAGACCCAGTACTTC
TRBV7-2	TRBJ2-5	.	.	CASSTGTTKETQYF	TGTGCCAGCAGCACCGGGACAACCAAAGAGACCCAGTACTTC
TRBV7-9	TRBJ2-5	TRBD2	few	CASSSPGGGAPGETQYF	TGTGCCAGCAGCTCCCCTGGCGGGGGGGCCCCCGGAGAGACCCAGTACTTC
TRBV21-1	TRBJ2-5	.	.	CASRWRDRILEYQETQYF	TGTGCCAGCAGGTGGAGGGACAGGATACTGGAGTACCAAGAGACCCAGTACTTC